This entry lists 18 T cell receptor beta chains sequenced from one sample in a study of blood T cell repertoires in COVID-19. The data were produced by immunoSEQ multiplex PCR, yet TCRdb's version contains in-frame clones alone and is incomplete. This table has under 300,000 clones, around 86% appearing once. Sequencing used peripheral blood. All receptors derive from a woman aged 40 to 55 who had recovered from COVID-19.

The chain has TRBV7-9 and TRBJ2-3, with D possibly being TRBD1 (5 bases). V dropped 6 bases and J dropped 2 bases, with 12 bases sitting between them. This CDR3 comprises 14 residues. The germline gives CDR1 SEHNR, CDR2 FQNEAQ (reference sequence). The DNA for the CDR3 is TGTGCCAGCAGTAGACAGCAATACACAGATACGCAGTATTTT. Protein product: CASSRQQYTDTQYF.

J is TRBJ2-1 and V is TRBV18; 13 nucleotides line up with TRBD2. CDR1 KGHSH and CDR2 LQKENI come from the germline V gene. The CDR3 is 15 residues long. Germline trimming cut 6 bases from V and 9 bases from J; bases unmatched to any gene: 8. CDR3 bases: TGTGCCAGCTCCCGCGGACTAGCGGGAGAGGGTGAGCAGTTCTTC. Amino acid sequence: CASSRGLAGEGEQFF. Using reference TRBV18 and TRBJ2-1 for the parts outside the CDR3, the full variable domain is NAGVMQNPRHLVRRRGQEARLRCSPMKGHSHVYWYRQLPEEGLKFMVYLQKENIIDESGMPKERFSAEFPKEGPSILRIQQVVRGDSAAYFCASSRGLAGEGEQFFGPGTRLTVL.

This clone occurred once. The genes are TRBV30 and TRBJ2-7; 7 positions match TRBD1. The V segment lost 4 bases and the J segment 3 bases; nucleotides outside the gene matches: 9. This CDR3 has 14 residues. Germline-derived CDR1 and CDR2 are GTSNPN and SVGIG (reference sequence). Written as DNA, the CDR3 is TGTGCCTGGACAAGGGGGCAAGTCGGCTACGAGCAGTACTTC. Translating it yields CAWTRGQVGYEQYF. Using reference TRBV30 and TRBJ2-7 for the parts outside the CDR3, the full variable domain is SQTIHQWPATLVQPVGSPLSLECTVEGTSNPNLYWYRQAAGRGLQLLFYSVGIGQISSEVPQNLSASRPQDRQFILSSKKLLLSDSGFYLCAWTRGQVGYEQYFGPGTRLTVT.

V is TRBV4-1 and J is TRBJ2-2; possible D gene TRBD1, 6 bases. Germline-derived CDR1 and CDR2 are MGHRA and YSYEKL. V lost 0 bases and J lost 3, with 8 bases in between. There are 15 residues in the CDR3. CDR3 DNA sequence: TGCGCCAGCAGCCAAGATGGGGGCTACACCGGGGAGCTGTTTTTT. It yields the protein CASSQDGGYTGELFF.

V is TRBV7-9 and J is TRBJ1-1; D gene ambiguous. CDR1 and CDR2 from the germline V gene are SEHNR and FQNEAQ (reference sequence). The germline V and J ends were trimmed by 3 bases and 0 bases, with 11 bases remaining between them. The CDR3 is 15 residues long. The CDR3 spells CASSFWEAMNTEAFF. The CDR3 region has the DNA TGTGCCAGCAGCTTCTGGGAGGCCATGAACACTGAAGCTTTCTTT. The full variable domain, with the rest looked up from reference TRBV7-9 and TRBJ1-1, is DTGVSQNPRHKITKRGQNVTFRCDPISEHNRLYWYRQTLGQGPEFLTYFQNEAQLEKSRLLSDRFSAERPKGSFSTLEIQRTEQGDSAMYLCASSFWEAMNTEAFFGQGTRLTVV.

This chain joins TRBV7-2 and TRBJ2-4; 7 positions match TRBD2. The germline gives CDR1 SGHTA, CDR2 FQGNSA. V lost 2 bases to trimming and J lost 0 bases; unmatched junction nucleotides: 13. This CDR3 contains 19 residues. CDR3 loop: CASSLYPRASGVAKNIQYF. DNA of the CDR3: TGTGCCAGCAGCTTATACCCTCGCGCGAGCGGGGTAGCCAAAAACATTCAGTACTTC.

The chain uses TRBV11-3 and TRBJ1-1; 7 nucleotides align to TRBD1. The germline V gene has CDR1 SGHNT and CDR2 YENEEA. V lost 5 bases to trimming and J lost 2 bases; unmatched junction nucleotides: 5. CDR3 size: 14 residues. This CDR3 is CASSRDRDNTEAFF. The CDR3 DNA reads TGTGCCAGCAGCCGGGACAGAGATAACACTGAAGCTTTCTTT.

This rearrangement joins TRBV29-1 to TRBJ2-3, with 8 bases matching TRBD1. Looked up from germline, CDR1 is SQVTM and CDR2 is ANQGSEA. The V gene end was trimmed by 1 base and the J gene end by 11 bases; junction bases not matched to a gene: 2. The CDR3 consists of 11 residues. The CDR3 DNA follows: TGCAGCGTTGAAGTCGGGACAGGGCAGTATTTT. It is translated as CSVEVGTGQYF.

The V gene is TRBV10-2, the J gene TRBJ2-3; perhaps TRBD1 as D (6 bases). Germline CDR1 is WSHSY and CDR2 is SAAADI. The CDR3 has 18 amino acids. The V end was cut by 7 bases, the J end by 0 bases, with 23 bases between. CDR3 protein: CASISDSFGPISTDTQYF. CDR3 DNA sequence: TGCGCCAGCATATCGGACAGTTTTGGACCCATTAGCACAGATACGCAGTATTTT.

The chain recombines TRBV15 with TRBJ1-5; no clear D gene. CDR1 and CDR2 from the germline V gene are LNHNV and YYDKDF (reference sequence). The CDR3 has 15 residues. Trimming pared 5 bases from V and 2 bases from J, leaving 13 bases between. CDR3 coding DNA: TGTGCCACCAGCCCATTCCGGGAGGGCAATCAGCCCCAGCATTTT. Amino acid sequence: CATSPFREGNQPQHF. Filled out from reference TRBV15 and TRBJ1-5, the complete variable domain reads DAMVIQNPRYQVTQFGKPVTLSCSQTLNHNVMYWYQQKSSQAPKLLFHYYDKDFNNEADTPDNFQSRRPNTSFCFLDIRSPGLGDTAMYLCATSPFREGNQPQHFGDGTRLSIL.

The chain carries TRBV29-1 and TRBJ2-1; the match to TRBD2 covers 14 bases. V trimming: 6 bases; J trimming: 15 bases; junction bases outside the gene matches: 10. This CDR3 spans 13 amino acids. CDR1 and CDR2 from the germline V gene are SQVTM and ANQGSEA. The CDR3 loop reads CSVAGTSGRYVFF. As DNA, the CDR3 is TGCAGCGTAGCCGGGACTAGCGGGAGATATGTGTTCTTC.

The chain employs TRBV30 and TRBJ2-1; a possible D gene is TRBD2 (6 bases). V was trimmed by 0 bases and J by 4 bases, leaving 7 bases between them. The CDR3 consists of 13 residues. Germline-derived CDR1 and CDR2 are GTSNPN and SVGIG (reference sequence). The CDR3 loop reads CAWSVGSYNEQFF. The DNA for the CDR3 is TGTGCCTGGAGTGTCGGGAGTTACAATGAGCAGTTCTTC.

The genes are TRBV19 and TRBJ1-5; D is unresolved. V was pared by 2 bases and J by 4 bases, with 9 bases between. Germline V CDR1 and CDR2: LNHDA, SQIVND (reference sequence). The length of the CDR3 is 14 residues. CDR3 region: CASSISSGNQPQHF. For the CDR3, the DNA is TGTGCCAGTAGTATATCATCGGGGAATCAGCCCCAGCATTTT. The full variable domain, its missing parts supplied by reference TRBV19 and TRBJ1-5, is DGGITQSPKYLFRKEGQNVTLSCEQNLNHDAMYWYRQDPGQGLRLIYYSQIVNDFQKGDIAEGYSVSREKKESFPLTVTSAQKNPTAFYLCASSISSGNQPQHFGDGTRLSIL.

The rearrangement links TRBV2 to TRBJ2-7, with a possible D match to TRBD1 (5 bases). Trimming cost V 8 bases and J 2 bases, with 16 bases left between them. The V gene's germline CDR1 is SNHLY and CDR2 FYNNEI. The CDR3 totals 14 residues. The CDR3, as DNA: TGTGCCAGCGGGGCAGGTGAACGTGCCTACGAGCAGTACTTC. This codes for CASGAGERAYEQYF.

V usage is TRBV6-1 and J usage is TRBJ2-7; 9 nucleotides line up with TRBD1. The trim removed 4 bases at V and 1 base at J, leaving 11 bases unmatched. CDR1 is MNHNS, CDR2 SASEGT, per germline. The CDR3 is made up of 17 amino acids. The DNA for the CDR3 is TGTGCCAGCAGTGTGGCCATCGACAGGGGGTCGTCCTACGAGCAGTACTTC. Its protein is CASSVAIDRGSSYEQYF.

V and J are TRBV9 and TRBJ2-3; weak D call: TRBD1 (6 bases). The CDR3 covers 15 residues. The V end was cut by 7 bases, the J end by 4 bases, with 19 bases between. Germline V gene lookup returns CDR1 SGDLS and CDR2 YYNGEE. CDR3 sequence: CASGGPGFVADTQYF. The CDR3 bases are TGTGCCAGCGGGGGCCCGGGGTTCGTTGCAGATACGCAGTATTTT.

Concerning this clone itself: The sample contains more than one DNA sequence encoding this CDR3. This rearrangement joins TRBV30 to TRBJ1-3, with D perhaps TRBD1 (6 bases). From germline, CDR1 is GTSNPN and CDR2 SVGIG (reference sequence). Trimming shortened V by 2 bases and J by 2 bases, and 7 bases separated the two germline ends. The CDR3 has 13 amino acids. CDR3 loop: CAWSRGTGNTIYF. Written as DNA, the CDR3 is TGTGCCTGGAGTAGGGGGACTGGAAACACCATATATTTT.

The V gene is TRBV27, the J gene TRBJ2-7, with 8 bases aligning to TRBD1. This CDR3 contains 14 residues. Germline V gene sequence: CDR1 MNHEY, CDR2 SMNVEV (reference sequence). V shed 6 bases and J 0 bases; nucleotides not matched to a gene: 4. The CDR3 sequence is CASRTGVSSYEQYF. CDR3 DNA sequence: TGTGCCAGCAGGACAGGGGTCAGCTCCTACGAGCAGTACTTC.